This entry lists 20 T cell receptor beta chains sequenced from one sample in a study of blood T cell repertoires in COVID-19. The data were produced by immunoSEQ multiplex PCR, yet TCRdb's version contains in-frame clones alone and is incomplete. The table records about 60,000 clones, roughly 79% of them present only once. Sequencing input: peripheral blood. The origin of the receptors is a human donor in a cohort sampled during active COVID-19.

The chain joins TRBV5-4 to TRBJ2-4, with 7 bases that match TRBD2. The CDR3 has 12 amino acids. The ends lost 2 bases at V and 13 bases at J; junction bases unmatched: 6. CDR1 and CDR2 (germline): SGHNT, YYREEE (reference sequence). CDR3 sequence reads: CASSFGTTAQYF. The CDR3 coding sequence is TGTGCCAGCAGCTTTGGGACTACAGCGCAGTACTTC.

The chain has TRBV3-1 (or the pseudogene TRBV3-2) and TRBJ1-2, with 9 bases aligning to TRBD1. V trimming: 0 bases; J trimming: 3 bases; junction bases outside the gene matches: 14. CDR1 and CDR2 (germline): LGHDT, YNNKEL (reference sequence). The CDR3 runs to 19 residues. In DNA, the CDR3 is TGTGCCAGCAGCCAAGATACGGTCTACGGGACAGGGCACGACTATGGCTACACCTTC. As protein: CASSQDTVYGTGHDYGYTF.

The table lists this clone with a few counts. The gene calls are TRBV4-1 and TRBJ2-1, with 7 bases aligning to TRBD1. J gave up 6 bases and V 0 bases, and 2 bases lay outside the gene matches. The CDR3 runs to 14 residues. CDR1 and CDR2 (germline): MGHRA, YSYEKL. The CDR3 DNA is TGCGCCAGCAGCCAAGACACAGGGGCCAATGAGCAGTTCTTC. It yields the protein CASSQDTGANEQFF.

This clone was found many times. V and J are TRBV7-3 and TRBJ1-1; D gene uncertain. Trimming cost V 0 bases and J 1 base, with 3 bases left between them. The CDR3 length is 13 residues. CDR1 and CDR2 from the germline V gene are SGHTA and FQGTGA. The CDR3 bases are TGTGCCAGCAGCTTAACCCAGAACACTGAAGCTTTCTTT. This translates into CASSLTQNTEAFF.

This sequence joins TRBV5-1 and TRBJ1-5, with D maybe TRBD1 (5 bases). The CDR3 has 13 residues. The germline gives CDR1 SGHRS, CDR2 YFSETQ. V gave up 4 bases and J gave up 4 bases, with 9 bases separating them. For the CDR3, the DNA is TGCGCCAGCAGCCCGGCAGGGAATCAGCCCCAGCATTTT. Amino acid sequence: CASSPAGNQPQHF.

V is TRBV28 and J is TRBJ2-7; D remains ambiguous. The CDR3 is 11 amino acids. V dropped 11 bases and J dropped 3 bases, with 11 bases sitting between them. Germline lookup yields CDR1 MDHEN and CDR2 SYDVKM. The CDR3 DNA reads TGTGCCCTACGGTCCGGCTACGAGCAGTACTTC. Its translation: CALRSGYEQYF.

The J gene is TRBJ1-1, the V gene TRBV12-5; 9 positions agree with TRBD1. The CDR3 length is 19 residues. The germline V gene has CDR1 LGHNT and CDR2 FRNRAP. Losses at the gene ends were 3 bases for V and 4 bases for J; bases not matched to a gene: 18. The DNA of the CDR3 is TGTGCTAGTGGTTTCGGGACAGGGCAAGGTATCCCAAGCAGCACTGAAGCTTTCTTT. Protein sequence: CASGFGTGQGIPSSTEAFF. The complete variable domain, with remaining parts taken from reference TRBV12-5 and TRBJ1-1, reads DARVTQTPRHKVTEMGQEVTMRCQPILGHNTVFWYRQTMMQGLELLAYFRNRAPLDDSGMPKDRFSAEMPDATLATLKIQPSEPRDSAVYFCASGFGTGQGIPSSTEAFFGQGTRLTVV.

The CDR3 protein is CASGLSYNEQFF. The CDR3 DNA sequence: TGTGCTAGTGGTTTGTCGTACAATGAGCAGTTCTTC. The V and J genes are TRBV12-5 and TRBJ2-1, with D unresolved. V lost 2 bases, J lost 4 bases, and 3 bases lay in between. Germline lookup yields CDR1 LGHNT and CDR2 FRNRAP. CDR3 length: 12 amino acids.

The V call is TRBV25-1, the J call TRBJ2-5; D is ambiguous. The CDR3 totals 13 residues. Germline CDR1 MGHDK, CDR2 SYGVNS. Deletions cut 5 bases from V and 2 bases from J, with 9 bases between. CDR3 in amino acids: CASSHDSQETQYF. Here the CDR3 DNA reads TGTGCCAGCAGTCACGATAGTCAAGAGACCCAGTACTTC.

V gene TRBV18 combines with J gene TRBJ1-2; a possible D gene is TRBD1 (5 bases). Germline V gene sequence: CDR1 KGHSH, CDR2 LQKENI. V lost 3 bases and J 4 bases, leaving 12 bases between the germline ends. The CDR3 has 14 residues. DNA of the CDR3: TGTGCCAGCTCACCCCAGGGCAGCCTCTATGGCTACACCTTC. Amino acid sequence: CASSPQGSLYGYTF.

V usage is TRBV5-5 and J usage is TRBJ2-1, with TRBD2 identical over 13 bases. The CDR3 runs 16 residues. The V gene's germline CDR1 is SGHKS and CDR2 YYEKEE (reference sequence). V shed 4 bases and J 2 bases; nucleotides not matched to a gene: 3. This chain's CDR3 is CASSTLAGGPYNEQFF. In DNA form, the CDR3 reads TGTGCCAGCAGCACACTAGCGGGGGGGCCCTACAATGAGCAGTTCTTC.

The rearrangement uses TRBV18 and TRBJ1-2; 7 nucleotides match TRBD1. This CDR3 has 14 residues. Trimming took 0 bases from V and 10 from J; bases not matched to a gene: 8. Germline V gene sequence: CDR1 KGHSH, CDR2 LQKENI. CDR3 amino acids: CASSPPTGTIDYTF. Written as DNA, the CDR3 is TGTGCCAGCTCACCACCGACAGGGACGATAGACTACACCTTC.

The rearrangement links TRBV18 to TRBJ1-1, with a possible D match to TRBD1 (5 bases). This CDR3 has 16 residues. Trimming removed 6 bases at V and 6 bases at J, with 23 bases between. From germline, CDR1 is KGHSH and CDR2 LQKENI. CDR3 residues: CASSSTPPGLGAEAFF. CDR3 DNA: TGTGCCAGCTCGTCCACCCCCCCAGGGCTTGGGGCTGAAGCTTTCTTT.

The rearrangement joins TRBV7-2 to TRBJ2-5, with D possibly TRBD2 on 6 matching bases. Germline CDR1 is SGHTA and CDR2 is FQGNSA. The length of the CDR3 is 14 residues. Trimming pared 5 bases from V and 5 bases from J, leaving 15 bases between. The CDR3 DNA follows: TGTGCCAGCAGCCCCTCCCGGGACTTGGAGACCCAGTACTTC. This gives the protein CASSPSRDLETQYF.

The J gene is TRBJ2-5, the V gene TRBV30; D perhaps matches TRBD2 (5 bases). V was trimmed by 8 bases and J by 2 bases, leaving 15 bases between them. This CDR3 has 13 amino acids. Per the germline V gene, CDR1 is GTSNPN and CDR2 is SVGIG (reference sequence). The CDR3 loop is CARAERLQETQYF. CDR3 in DNA: TGTGCCCGGGCGGAGCGGCTACAAGAGACCCAGTACTTC.

This clone was detected a few times. V usage is TRBV5-1 and J usage is TRBJ2-3; D gene uncertain. The V and J ends lost 7 bases and 0 bases respectively, with 9 bases between them. This CDR3 is built from 13 residues. Germline CDR1 reads SGHRS; CDR2 reads YFSETQ. CDR3 coding DNA: TGCGCCAGCTTTTTACAGAGCACAGATACGCAGTATTTT. Protein: CASFLQSTDTQYF.

CDR3 sequence reads: CASSFPDQPQHF. In DNA, the CDR3 is TGTGCCAGCAGTTTTCCGGATCAGCCCCAGCATTTT. V gene TRBV12-3 or TRBV12-4 combines with J gene TRBJ1-5, with D unclear. The CDR3 sequence is 12 residues long. The V gene lost 3 bases and the J gene lost 5 bases, with 5 bases spanning the gap.

The table lists this clone with a count of one. V is TRBV11-2 and J is TRBJ1-3; D gene unclear. Germline CDR1 is SGHAT and CDR2 is FQNNGV. The CDR3 spans 18 residues. Trimming took 3 bases from V and 5 from J, leaving 23 bases between them. The CDR3 loop is CASSLDNGRFDLRNTIYF. CDR3 nucleotides: TGTGCCAGCAGCTTGGATAACGGCAGGTTCGATTTGAGAAACACCATATATTTT.

V and J are TRBV4-1 and TRBJ2-2; TRBD2 matches 9 bases. This CDR3 has 18 residues. J gave up 2 bases and V 2 bases, and 9 bases lay outside the gene matches. CDR1 and CDR2 from the germline V gene are MGHRA and YSYEKL. This CDR3 reads CASSQPGAGGKNTGELFF. The DNA for the CDR3 is TGCGCCAGCAGCCAACCTGGGGCGGGAGGGAAAAACACCGGGGAGCTGTTTTTT.

This clone occurred a few times. This chain uses TRBV2 with TRBJ2-7; TRBD2 aligns across 13 bases. This CDR3 region has 15 residues. Losses at the gene ends were 4 bases for V and 7 bases for J; bases not matched to a gene: 7. From germline, CDR1 is SNHLY and CDR2 FYNNEI. The CDR3 DNA is TGTGCCAGCAGTGCACGGACTAGCGGGGGATCGGAGCAGTACTTC. It translates to CASSARTSGGSEQYF.